The text below deals with one TCR beta chain. Antigen: not known. The germline gives CDR1 LGHNA, CDR2 YNFKEQ. The trim removed 6 bases at V and 3 bases at J, leaving 9 bases unmatched. The CDR3 consists of 16 residues. Data came from immunoSEQ multiplex PCR; TCRdb stores just in-frame clones and leaves some out. The table shows tens of thousands of clones, with about 90% occurring only once. The data were obtained in a study of Tregs in tolerant kidney transplant recipients. The study, taken as a whole, reports: This study did not directly address biological reproducibility.

Mixed chimerism was transient after nonmyeloablative marrow transplants from related graft donors. Unstimulated regulatory T cells (CD4+CD25+CD127-), CD4+CD25- non-regulatory cells, CD4 and CD8 cells were FACS-sorted from thawed PBMCs. V gene TRBV4-2 combines with J gene TRBJ2-2; the match to TRBD1 covers 8 bases. This material consisted of CD8+ T cells from blood (PBMCs), taken 24 months after the transplant. The source is a human patient who received a combined kidney and bone marrow transplant. A subset of T cells may come from the graft donor. As DNA, the CDR3 is TGTGCCAGCAGGCCTACCGGGACAGGCCACACCGGGGAGCTGTTTTTT. It codes for CASRPTGTGHTGELFF.